Listed below are T cell receptor beta chains from one sample, sequenced in a study of neurological immune-mediated disorders. TCRdb called the 5' RACE reads again in MiXCR, with one record for every CDR3 protein. The sample records 50,000 to 80,000 distinct CDR3 sequences, 3.4% being singletons. The sample was PBMCs. The receptor set was obtained from a middle-aged man with multiple sclerosis. Each CDR3 is given with its conserved first and last residue. The D gene is left open where the match is weak. Expanded clones are given a class, and other clones once, few, many or no size at all.

length | J | V | D | size | DNA | CDR3
14 | TRBJ2-7 | TRBV18 | TRBD1 | few | TGTGCCAGCTCACCTCCACAGGGGGCGGGCGAGCAGTACTTC | CASSPPQGAGEQYF
16 | TRBJ1-1 | TRBV7-2 | TRBD1 | many | TGTGCCAGCAGCTTAAGCTCGGACAGGTTGAACACTGAAGCTTTCTTT | CASSLSSDRLNTEAFF
14 | TRBJ2-3 | TRBV6-5 | TRBD2 | many | TGTGCCAGCAGCCGTAGCGGGGGAAAAGATACGCAGTATTTT | CASSRSGGKDTQYF
16 | TRBJ2-1 | TRBV20-1 | - | many | TGCAGTGCTAGAGATTCCGGGGAGGGGGCCTACAATGAGCAGTTCTTC | CSARDSGEGAYNEQFF
13 | TRBJ2-1 | TRBV6-5 | TRBD2 | many | TGTGCCAGCAGTCTGACTAGCGGGGCCTCGGAGTTCTTC | CASSLTSGASEFF
14 | TRBJ1-1 | TRBV12-3/TRBV12-4 | - | - | TGTGCCAGCAGTTATGGGACACCACACACTGAAGCTTTCTTT | CASSYGTPHTEAFF
15 | TRBJ1-1 | TRBV7-9 | - | many | TGTGCCAGCAGCCGATCCGGGGGCTCCCATTCCGAAGCTTTCTTT | CASSRSGGSHSEAFF
15 | TRBJ2-7 | TRBV15 | - | many | TGTGCCACCAGCGTAGGACCCGGACTGTCGTACGAGCAGTACTTC | CATSVGPGLSYEQYF
15 | TRBJ1-6 | TRBV9 | TRBD1 | - | TGTGCCAGCTCACCTGGGACAGTACTTAATTCAACCCTCAACTTT | CASSPGTVLNSTLNF
15 | TRBJ2-5 | TRBV7-6 | - | many | TGTGCCAGCAGCTTAAATTACAGACAGCAAGAGACCCAGTACTTC | CASSLNYRQQETQYF
14 | TRBJ2-1 | TRBV10-3 | TRBD2 | - | TGTGCCATCAGTGTCGGGGGGGGGGTCAATGAGCAGTTCTTC | CAISVGGGVNEQFF
14 | TRBJ2-4 | TRBV28 | - | few | TGTGCCAGCAGTTTATCAGGGGCCAAAAACATTCAGTACTTC | CASSLSGAKNIQYF
14 | TRBJ2-5 | TRBV20-1 | TRBD2 | many | TGCAGTGCTAGAGTGGGGACTAGCCGAGAGACCCAGTACTTC | CSARVGTSRETQYF
15 | TRBJ2-3 | TRBV5-1 | TRBD2 | many | TGCGCCAGCAGCTTGTCTAGCGGCAGCAGGGATACGCAGTATTTT | CASSLSSGSRDTQYF
14 | TRBJ1-1 | TRBV5-1 | TRBD1 | many | TGCGCCAGCAGCTTGGGACAGGGAGGGAATGAAGCTTTCTTT | CASSLGQGGNEAFF
15 | TRBJ2-5 | TRBV7-9 | TRBD1 | many | TGTGCCAGCAGCCTGGGACAGGGGAGCGGTGAGACCCAGTACTTC | CASSLGQGSGETQYF
15 | TRBJ1-1 | TRBV5-1 | - | many | TGCGCCAGCAGCTTGTCTGTGGGCTCGAACACTGAAGCTTTCTTT | CASSLSVGSNTEAFF
12 | TRBJ2-1 | TRBV5-1 | - | many | TGCGCCAGCAGCTTAACTCTCATGGAGCAGTTCTTC | CASSLTLMEQFF
14 | TRBJ1-5 | TRBV20-1 | - | many | TGCAGTTGCCAGGAGGGTCATTTAAATCAGCCCCAGCATTTT | CSCQEGHLNQPQHF
13 | TRBJ1-2 | TRBV5-5 | - | many | TGTGCCAGCACCTTTTCTACGAGGGGTAGCTACACCTTC | CASTFSTRGSYTF
13 | TRBJ2-5 | TRBV20-1 | - | many | TGCAGTGCTTACAGCTACCCCGGGGAGACCCAGTACTTC | CSAYSYPGETQYF
12 | TRBJ2-7 | TRBV29-1 | - | few | TGCAGCGCCCGCGGATTGAACTACGAGCAGTACTTC | CSARGLNYEQYF
16 | TRBJ2-3 | TRBV5-1 | TRBD2 | many | TGCGCCAGCAGCGGGGGGACTAGCGGGAGCACAGATACGCAGTATTTT | CASSGGTSGSTDTQYF
16 | TRBJ1-2 | TRBV9 | - | many | TGTGCCAGCAGCGACGACGCGCAGGTCGTTAACTATGGCTACACCTTC | CASSDDAQVVNYGYTF
16 | TRBJ1-5 | TRBV5-1 | TRBD1 | many | TGCGCCAGCAGCTTGACAGGGGGCAAGGGCAATCAGCCCCAGCATTTT | CASSLTGGKGNQPQHF
15 | TRBJ2-1 | TRBV5-5 | TRBD1 | - | TGTGCCAGCAGCCTCGGACAGGGCCACTACAATGAGCAGTTCTTC | CASSLGQGHYNEQFF
13 | TRBJ2-7 | TRBV20-1 | TRBD2 | many | TGCAGTGCCCGGGGGAGGGGCTCCTACGAGCAGTACTTC | CSARGRGSYEQYF
17 | TRBJ1-3 | TRBV12-3/TRBV12-4 | TRBD1 | many | TGTGCCAGCAGTTCCCTGGGACAGGCGAATAGTGGAAACACCATATATTTT | CASSSLGQANSGNTIYF
13 | TRBJ1-2 | TRBV6-5 | - | many | TGTGCCAGCAGTTACTCGCCTGGGACCGGCTACACCTTC | CASSYSPGTGYTF
15 | TRBJ2-5 | TRBV11-2 | TRBD1 | many | TGTGCCAGCACTCCGGGACAGTGGCCGGGGGAGACCCAGTACTTC | CASTPGQWPGETQYF
16 | TRBJ1-2 | TRBV5-1 | - | many | TGCGCCAGCAGTATAGGGTCGACAGCGACGGACTATGGCTACACCTTC | CASSIGSTATDYGYTF
15 | TRBJ2-7 | TRBV24-1 | TRBD2 | many | TGTGCCACCAGTGATTTTACTAGCGGGAGATACGAGCAGTACTTC | CATSDFTSGRYEQYF
17 | TRBJ1-5 | TRBV10-3 | - | many | TGTGCCATCAGTCCGACATCCCCGGGAGGACCCAATCAGCCCCAGCATTTT | CAISPTSPGGPNQPQHF
15 | TRBJ2-5 | TRBV5-4 | - | many | TGTGCCAGCAGCTCCGCGGGACCGCAGGTGGAGACCCAGTACTTC | CASSSAGPQVETQYF
17 | TRBJ2-3 | TRBV5-1 | - | many | TGCGCCAGCAGCCCGCGACAGTACTCATCCTCTGGGCATACGCAGTATTTT | CASSPRQYSSSGHTQYF
13 | TRBJ1-5 | TRBV5-6 | - | many | TGTGCCAGCAGCTTCGGGAAAAATCAGCCCCAGCATTTT | CASSFGKNQPQHF
12 | TRBJ1-1 | TRBV5-6 | - | many | TGTGCCAGCAGCTTGTTTGAGGGTGAAGCTTTCTTT | CASSLFEGEAFF
13 | TRBJ2-4 | TRBV2 | - | many | TGTGCCAGCAGTGAAACGTCAGGGGTCATTCAGTACTTC | CASSETSGVIQYF
12 | TRBJ2-1 | TRBV5-8 | - | many | TGTGCCAGCAGCTTGTTTTCGACAGTTCTCTTCTTC | CASSLFSTVLFF
17 | TRBJ1-4 | TRBV5-1 | TRBD1 | many | TGCGCCAGCAGTTCACCCACAACAACAGGGGTGAATGAAAAACTGTTTTTT | CASSSPTTTGVNEKLFF
10 | TRBJ2-5 | TRBV2 | - | many | TGTGCCAGCAGGGCCCTAGCTCAGTACTTC | CASRALAQYF
12 | TRBJ2-1 | TRBV20-1 | - | many | TGCAGTGCTAGATGGGAGAGCAATGAGCAGTTCTTC | CSARWESNEQFF
13 | TRBJ2-7 | TRBV10-2 | - | many | TGCGCCAGCAGTGAGGAGCGGGTCTACGAGCAGTACTTC | CASSEERVYEQYF
16 | TRBJ1-1 | TRBV9 | TRBD1 | many | TGTGCCAGCAGCCCGCCAGTTTCTGACCGGGACAGGGGAGCTTTCTTT | CASSPPVSDRDRGAFF
13 | TRBJ1-1 | TRBV25-1 | - | many | TGTGCCAGCAGTGAGATCGGGAGGGAGGAAGCTTTCTTT | CASSEIGREEAFF